This T cell receptor (beta chain) stems from a study of spatial heterogeneity in lung cancer. General study findings and limits: Tumors with more nonsynonymous mutations had more expanded intratumoral alpha and beta TCRs.

Time point defined: sample taken at primary tumor resection. Trimming took 5 bases from V and 6 from J; bases not matched to a gene: 6. The length of the CDR3 is 13 residues. The germline V gene encodes CDR1 MNHEY and CDR2 SVGAGI. In the library, each TCR cDNA molecule bore its own unique molecular identifier. TCRdb reprocessed the 5' RACE reads via MiXCR and lists one record per CDR3 protein. The top ten hold over 20% of the sample, which has some 96,000 distinct CDR3 sequences, around 4.8% seen once. This clonotype was picked up many times. The antigen remains undetermined. The chain combines TRBV6-5 with TRBJ2-7; TRBD2 matches 8 bases. The source of this sequence is a male donor with early-stage non-small cell lung cancer. This material consisted of lung tumor tissue, taken at surgery. Here the CDR3 DNA reads TGTGCCAGCAGTCGGGGGGGGCCCATCGAGCAGTACTTC. It encodes CASSRGGPIEQYF.